One and the same sample provided the 9 T cell receptor beta chains below, sequenced in a study of blood T cell repertoires in COVID-19. Sequencing used immunoSEQ multiplex PCR; TCRdb keeps in-frame clones, though not all of them. The repertoire consists of about 140,000 clones, with 65% to 85% occurring once and the leading ten covering around 8%. The sequencing sample was made of peripheral blood. The source is a human donor in a cohort sampled during active COVID-19.

This chain connects TRBV11-2 to TRBJ2-7; perhaps TRBD2 as D (6 bases). V was shortened by 1 base and J by 2 bases, with 9 bases between the two germline ends. This CDR3 spans 14 amino acids. Germline V gene sequence: CDR1 SGHAT, CDR2 FQNNGV. CDR3 sequence (DNA): TGTGCCAGCAGCTTAGCCGGGGGTCCCTACGAGCAGTACTTC. Protein sequence: CASSLAGGPYEQYF.

V is TRBV7-9 and J is TRBJ2-1, with TRBD1 identical over 11 bases. The ends lost 4 bases at V and 7 bases at J; junction bases unmatched: 9. The germline gives CDR1 SEHNR, CDR2 FQNEAQ (reference sequence). The CDR3 loop spans 16 amino acids. The DNA for the CDR3 is TGTGCCAGCAGCTCTTCCGGGACAGGGGGATCGAATGAGCAGTTCTTC. This sequence encodes CASSSSGTGGSNEQFF.

V and J are TRBV28 and TRBJ2-5, with D maybe TRBD2 (6 bases). CDR1 is MDHEN, CDR2 SYDVKM, per germline. V lost 5 bases and J 3 bases, leaving 16 bases between the germline ends. The CDR3 is 15 residues long. This CDR3 reads CASSTRRPGEETQYF. CDR3 nucleotides: TGTGCCAGCAGTACCCGACGGCCGGGGGAAGAGACCCAGTACTTC.

The chain carries TRBV10-1 and TRBJ2-3; 8 positions match TRBD1. With 6 bases clipped from V and 3 bases from J, the junction kept 14 bases outside the gene matches. This CDR3 spans 17 amino acids. Germline CDR1 reads WNHNN; CDR2 reads SYGVQD (reference sequence). Here the CDR3 reads CASRGGQAYSITDTQYF. The DNA of the CDR3 is TGCGCCAGCAGGGGGGGACAGGCCTATTCCATAACAGATACGCAGTATTTT.

This chain uses TRBV6-5 with TRBJ2-7, with 8 bases identical to TRBD1. The V and J ends lost 2 bases and 2 bases, in that order; junction bases with no gene match: 5. CDR3 length: 15 residues. The V gene's germline CDR1 is MNHEY and CDR2 SVGAGI. CDR3 in DNA: TGTGCCAGCAGTTACCAAGACAGGGGTCCCTACGAGCAGTACTTC. Encoded protein: CASSYQDRGPYEQYF.

The chain combines TRBV5-1 with TRBJ2-7, with 9 bases matching TRBD2. V trimming: 7 bases; J trimming: 6 bases; junction bases outside the gene matches: 11. The germline gives CDR1 SGHRS, CDR2 YFSETQ. This CDR3 has 14 amino acids. CDR3 in amino acids: CASGVGLAPSEQYF. The CDR3 nucleotides read TGCGCCAGCGGGGTGGGACTAGCCCCTAGCGAGCAGTACTTC.

In regard to this clone: One end of the junction is discordant with germline, which a read error may explain. This chain connects TRBV7-2 to TRBJ2-7, with 10 nucleotides matching TRBD1. Germline V gene data show CDR1 as SGHTA and CDR2 as FQGNSA. The CDR3 has 13 residues. CDR3 loop: CASSLYGTGDKLF. The CDR3 region has the DNA TGTGCCAGCAGCTTATACGGGACAGGGGATAAGTTATTC. Full variable domain (remainder filled in from reference TRBV7-2 and TRBJ2-7): GAGVSQSPSNKVTEKGKDVELRCDPISGHTALYWYRQSLGQGLEFLIYFQGNSAPDKSGLPSDRFSAERTGGSVSTLTIQRTQQEDSAVYLCASSLYGTGDKLFGPGTRLTVT.

The chain uses TRBV6-5 and TRBJ1-4; possible D gene TRBD1, 5 bases. The CDR3 extends over 14 amino acids. Trimming cost V 5 bases and J 8 bases, with 15 bases left between them. Germline lookup yields CDR1 MNHEY and CDR2 SVGAGI. CDR3 in amino acids: CASSPLGRREKLFF. Here the CDR3 DNA reads TGTGCCAGCAGTCCGTTGGGGCGAAGGGAAAAACTGTTTTTT.

V gene TRBV27 combines with J gene TRBJ2-2, with D perhaps matching TRBD2 (5 bases). Germline-derived CDR1 and CDR2 are MNHEY and SMNVEV (reference sequence). The CDR3 sequence is 16 residues long. The V and J ends lost 2 bases and 9 bases respectively, with 19 bases between them. In DNA, the CDR3 is TGTGCCAGCAGTTTACGGCCTAGCCAAACGGGCCGGGAGCTGTTTTTT. It specifies CASSLRPSQTGRELFF.